This T cell receptor beta chain derives from a study of T-cell reconstitution after alpha-beta-depleted transplantation in children. V lost 4 bases and J lost 3; bases outside the gene matches: 7. This CDR3 spans 15 amino acids. The germline V gene encodes CDR1 SGHRS and CDR2 YFSETQ. Study-wide results and caveats: TCRbeta diversity was high at day 60 in some patients (a result of surviving recipient T cells and thymic progenitors). About two months after transplant, alpha-beta T cells reportedly came from several hundred expanded graft clones. Newly made T cells mostly supplied T-cell counts and diversity one year after transplant.

Molecular barcoding with unique molecular identifiers was used for the TCRbeta library. TCRdb independently ran MiXCR on the PCR reads; one entry per CDR3 protein. The sample comprises approximately 500,000 distinct CDR3 sequences, around 27% of which are singletons, and under 45% rests with the top ten. Comment on this clonotype: Its antigen is unidentified.

The chain joins TRBV5-1 to TRBJ2-3, with 8 bases lining up with TRBD1. This TCR came from a boy under two years old with Wiskott-Aldrich syndrome, due to receive a stem cell transplant. Sequencing was performed on PBMCs, taken before TCRalphabeta/CD19-depleted stem cell transplant. The CDR3 protein is CASSVRDRWTDTQYF. The CDR3 DNA follows: TGCGCCAGCAGCGTCCGGGACAGGTGGACAGATACGCAGTATTTT.